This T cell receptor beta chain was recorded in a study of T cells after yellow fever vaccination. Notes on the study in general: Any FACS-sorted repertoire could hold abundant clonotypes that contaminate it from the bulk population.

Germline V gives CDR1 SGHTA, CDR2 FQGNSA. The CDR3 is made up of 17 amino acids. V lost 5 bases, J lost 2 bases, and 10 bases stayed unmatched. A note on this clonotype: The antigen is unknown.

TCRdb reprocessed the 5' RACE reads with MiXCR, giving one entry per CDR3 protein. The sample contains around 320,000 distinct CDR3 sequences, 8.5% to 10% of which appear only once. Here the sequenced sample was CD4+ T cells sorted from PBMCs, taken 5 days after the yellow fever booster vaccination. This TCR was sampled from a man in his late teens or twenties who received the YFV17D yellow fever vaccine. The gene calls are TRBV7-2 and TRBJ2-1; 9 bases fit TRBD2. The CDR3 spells CASSPAGGGAPYNEQFF. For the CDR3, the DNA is TGTGCCAGCAGCCCGGCGGGCGGGGGGGCCCCCTACAATGAGCAGTTCTTC.